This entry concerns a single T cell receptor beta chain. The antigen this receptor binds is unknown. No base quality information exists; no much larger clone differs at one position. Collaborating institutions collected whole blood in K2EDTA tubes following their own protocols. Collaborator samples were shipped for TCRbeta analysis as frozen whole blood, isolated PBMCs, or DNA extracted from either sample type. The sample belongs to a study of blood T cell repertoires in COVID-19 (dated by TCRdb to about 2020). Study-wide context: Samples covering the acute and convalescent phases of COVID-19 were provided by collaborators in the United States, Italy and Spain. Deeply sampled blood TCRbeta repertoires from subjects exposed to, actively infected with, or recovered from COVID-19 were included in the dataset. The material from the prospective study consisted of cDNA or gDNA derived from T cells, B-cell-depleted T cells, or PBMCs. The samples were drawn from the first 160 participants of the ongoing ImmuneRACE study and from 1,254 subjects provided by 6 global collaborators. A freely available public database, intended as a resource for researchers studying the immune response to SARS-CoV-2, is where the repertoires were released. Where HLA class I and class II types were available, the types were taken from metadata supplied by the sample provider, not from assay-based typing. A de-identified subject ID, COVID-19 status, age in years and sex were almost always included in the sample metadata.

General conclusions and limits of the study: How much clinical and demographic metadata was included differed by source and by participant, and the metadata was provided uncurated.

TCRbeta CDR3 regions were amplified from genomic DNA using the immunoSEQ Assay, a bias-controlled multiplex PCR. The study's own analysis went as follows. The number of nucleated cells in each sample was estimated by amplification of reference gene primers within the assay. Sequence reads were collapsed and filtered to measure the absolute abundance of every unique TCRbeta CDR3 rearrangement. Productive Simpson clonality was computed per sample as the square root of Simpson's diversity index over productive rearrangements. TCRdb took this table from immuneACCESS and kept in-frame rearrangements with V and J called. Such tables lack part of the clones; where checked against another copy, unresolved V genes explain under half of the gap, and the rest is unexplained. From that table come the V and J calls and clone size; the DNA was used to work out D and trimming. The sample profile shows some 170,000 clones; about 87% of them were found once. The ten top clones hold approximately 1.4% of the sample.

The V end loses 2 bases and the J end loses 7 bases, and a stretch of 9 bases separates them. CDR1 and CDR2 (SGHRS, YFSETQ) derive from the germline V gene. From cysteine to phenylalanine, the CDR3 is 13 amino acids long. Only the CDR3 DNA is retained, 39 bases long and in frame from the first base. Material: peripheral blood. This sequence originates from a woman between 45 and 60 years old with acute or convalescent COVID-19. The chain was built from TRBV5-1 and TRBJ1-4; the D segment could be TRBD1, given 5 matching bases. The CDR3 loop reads CASSFGGTEKLFF. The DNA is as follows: TGCGCCAGCAGCTTCGGGGGGACTGAAAAACTGTTTTTT.